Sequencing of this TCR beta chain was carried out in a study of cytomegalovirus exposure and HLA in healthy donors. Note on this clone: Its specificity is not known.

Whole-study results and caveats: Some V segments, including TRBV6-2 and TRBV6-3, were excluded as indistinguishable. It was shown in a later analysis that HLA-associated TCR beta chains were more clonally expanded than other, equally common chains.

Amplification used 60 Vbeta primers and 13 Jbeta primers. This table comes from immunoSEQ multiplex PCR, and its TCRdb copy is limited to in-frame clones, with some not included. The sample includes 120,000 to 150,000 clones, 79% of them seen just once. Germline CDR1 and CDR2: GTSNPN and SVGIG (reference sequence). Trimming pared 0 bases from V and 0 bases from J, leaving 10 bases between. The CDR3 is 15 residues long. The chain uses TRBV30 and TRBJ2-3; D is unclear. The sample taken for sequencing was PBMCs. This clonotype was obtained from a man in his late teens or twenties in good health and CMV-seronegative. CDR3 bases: TGTGCCTGGAGTGTACAGATCGGCAGCACAGATACGCAGTATTTT. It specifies CAWSVQIGSTDTQYF.